This T cell receptor beta chain is from a study of OX40 agonist ivuxolimab in advanced cancers. Study overall: The drug used for patients, ivuxolimab, was an agonistic anti-OX40 (CD134) antibody. Participants averaged approximately 65 years of age (range roughly 20 to 90) and were roughly 83% male.

Study-wide points: CD8+ T cells were the subset that, on average, had more expanded clones than CD4+.

Measured with immunoSEQ multiplex PCR; TCRdb has only the in-frame clones, and not every one. The sample shows about 67,000 clones, more than 85% of them seen only once. Points on this clone: Its antigen is as yet unknown. The limits of the CDR3 on the DNA are not certain, so only TCRdb's listed CDR3 is given.

Both ends counted, the CDR3 spans 24 residues. Germline CDR1 is LNHDA and CDR2 is SQIVND (reference sequence). The V gene is TRBV19, the J gene TRBJ1-1; the D segment call TRBD1 is taken from the table without a DNA check. This specimen was CD4+ or CD8+ T cells sorted from blood, taken in a trial of the OX40 agonist ivuxolimab. The clonotype was recovered from an adult with an advanced solid tumor such as melanoma, head and neck, liver or kidney cancer. This CDR3 is CASSFSDGQDRTLKLSFVGTEAFF.